The 27 T cell receptor beta chains presented below share a single source sample, sequenced in a study of Ad26.COV2.S vaccination and SARS-CoV-2 variants. Sample treatment: some 20 received Ad26.COV2.S at low or high dose, single or two shots; five or six received placebo; per-sample allocation not given. Vaccine and placebo recipients were sampled on day 63 after the first injection. TCRdb's copy holds only in-frame clones and misses some; the assay was immunoSEQ multiplex PCR. The sample carries approximately 420,000 clones, 88% recorded once. Sequenced here: peripheral blood, sampled in a trial of Ad26.COV2.S vaccine versus placebo. The receptors were sampled from a person aged 18 to 65 who received the Ad26.COV2.S COVID-19 vaccine or a placebo.

V and J are TRBV5-1 and TRBJ1-1, with no clear D. V was pared by 0 bases and J by 1 base, with 10 bases between. The germline CDR1 and CDR2 sequences are SGHRS and YFSETQ. This CDR3 comprises 15 residues. The CDR3 coding sequence is TGCGCCAGCAGCTTGGTATCCAGGCGGAACACTGAAGCTTTCTTT. It yields the protein CASSLVSRRNTEAFF.

This CDR3 reads CASSLHPRTGENTGELFF. Written as DNA, the CDR3 is TGTGCCAGCAGCCTCCACCCTAGGACAGGAGAGAACACCGGGGAGCTGTTTTTT. V is TRBV9 and J is TRBJ2-2, with 7 positions matching TRBD1. V trimming: 4 bases; J trimming: 1 base; junction bases outside the gene matches: 13. Looked up from germline, CDR1 is SGDLS and CDR2 is YYNGEE. This CDR3 has 18 amino acids.

The J gene is TRBJ2-4, the V gene TRBV11-2; TRBD2 is a possible D gene (5 bases). The CDR3 totals 17 residues. V was pared by 5 bases and J by 8 bases, with 25 bases between. Germline CDR1 and CDR2: SGHAT and FQNNGV. In DNA, the CDR3 is TGTGCCAGCAGCGAAGGGTGGCAGGCGCTAGCCAAGGACATTCAGTACTTC. Amino acids: CASSEGWQALAKDIQYF.

CDR3 bases: TGTGCCAGCAGCTTGGAACTAGCGGGGTGGGGAGAGACCCAGTACTTC. This encodes CASSLELAGWGETQYF. V and J are TRBV5-5 and TRBJ2-5, with TRBD2 matching over 10 bases. The junction had 6 bases not matched to a gene; V was cut back by 0 bases and J by 4 bases. Germline CDR1 SGHKS, CDR2 YYEKEE (reference sequence). This CDR3 comprises 16 residues.

In this sample, this clone turned up once. The chain couples TRBV9 to TRBJ2-1, with 9 bases identical to TRBD2. J gave up 8 bases and V 0 bases, and 6 bases lay outside the gene matches. The CDR3 loop spans 15 amino acids. CDR1 and CDR2 from the germline V gene are SGDLS and YYNGEE. CDR3 in amino acids: CASSVGSGGWDEQFF. CDR3 nucleotides: TGTGCCAGCAGCGTAGGTAGCGGGGGTTGGGATGAGCAGTTCTTC.

This clone came up a few times. The chain links TRBV7-8 to TRBJ2-2; D is uncertain. Trimming took off 4 bases at V and 7 bases at J, with 10 bases between the two ends. CDR3 length equals 13 residues. Germline loops: CDR1 SGHVS, CDR2 FQNEAQ. The CDR3 DNA reads as TGTGCCAGCAGCTCTCGTGTAAACGGGGAGCTGTTTTTT. This encodes CASSSRVNGELFF.

The CDR3 spells CASSHTGGHNQPQHF. CDR3 nucleotides: TGTGCCAGCAGCCACACAGGGGGCCACAATCAGCCCCAGCATTTT. The rearrangement links TRBV6-1 to TRBJ1-5, with 9 bases aligning to TRBD1. V gave up 6 bases and J gave up 3 bases; unmatched junction bases: 6. This CDR3 is built from 15 residues. Germline CDR1 MNHNS, CDR2 SASEGT.

The chain links TRBV28 to TRBJ2-3, with D possibly called TRBD1 or TRBD2 (5 bases each). Germline CDR1 reads MDHEN; CDR2 reads SYDVKM. Trimming took off 6 bases at V and 2 bases at J, with 15 bases between the two ends. The CDR3 sequence is 15 residues long. The CDR3 sequence: CASRSGTSHTDTQYF. CDR3 DNA: TGTGCCAGCAGATCCGGGACGTCCCACACAGATACGCAGTATTTT. The entire variable domain, with the rest obtained from reference TRBV28 and TRBJ2-3, is as follows: DVKVTQSSRYLVKRTGEKVFLECVQDMDHENMFWYRQDPGLGLRLIYFSYDVKMKEKGDIPEGYSVSREKKERFSLILESASTNQTSMYLCASRSGTSHTDTQYFGPGTRLTVL.

This chain links TRBV18 with TRBJ2-7; maybe TRBD1 (5 bases). CDR3 length equals 15 residues. CDR1 is KGHSH, CDR2 LQKENI, per germline. Trimming removed 1 base at V and 4 bases at J, with 14 bases between. CDR3: CASSPRPGSAYEQYF. CDR3 in DNA: TGTGCCAGCTCACCACGTCCAGGGTCGGCTTACGAGCAGTACTTC.

This clone was picked up a small number of times. This sequence joins TRBV19 and TRBJ2-7; TRBD1 is a possible D gene (6 bases). CDR1 and CDR2 (germline): LNHDA, SQIVND (reference sequence). There are 14 residues in the CDR3. V was pared by 4 bases and J by 2 bases, with 12 bases between. CDR3 bases: TGTGCCAGTAGTACCCAGGGACAACCCTACGAGCAGTACTTC. It encodes CASSTQGQPYEQYF.

The chain couples TRBV7-9 to TRBJ1-1; maybe TRBD1 (5 bases). CDR1 and CDR2 from the germline V gene are SEHNR and FQNEAQ (reference sequence). V was trimmed by 1 base and J by 3 bases, leaving 12 bases between them. The CDR3 extends over 15 amino acids. This chain's CDR3 is CASSLGRGPHTEAFF. The CDR3 nucleotides are TGTGCCAGCAGCTTAGGGAGGGGCCCCCACACTGAAGCTTTCTTT.

This chain links TRBV11-3 with TRBJ2-1; D assignment may be TRBD1 or TRBD2 (7 bases each). The CDR3 is 13 amino acids. The germline CDR1 and CDR2 sequences are SGHNT and YENEEA. Trimming cost V 5 bases and J 10 bases, with 15 bases left between them. The CDR3, as DNA: TGTGCCAGCAGCCTACACAGGGGAGGGGAGCAGTTCTTC. Its protein is CASSLHRGGEQFF. The whole variable domain, filled in from reference TRBV11-3 and TRBJ2-1, reads EAGVVQSPRYKIIEKKQPVAFWCNPISGHNTLYWYLQNLGQGPELLIRYENEEAVDDSQLPKDRFSAERLKGVDSTLKIQPAELGDSAVYLCASSLHRGGEQFFGPGTRLTVL.

The V call is TRBV7-9, the J call TRBJ2-5; 9 nucleotides align to TRBD1. CDR3 size: 14 residues. V lost 6 bases, J lost 5 bases, and 7 bases stayed unmatched. Per the germline V gene, CDR1 is SEHNR and CDR2 is FQNEAQ (reference sequence). CDR3 sequence (DNA): TGTGCCAGCAGACCTACAGGGGGCTTGGAGACCCAGTACTTC. Translation: CASRPTGGLETQYF.

The rearrangement uses TRBV7-2 and TRBJ2-5, with 9 bases aligning to TRBD2. The J segment lost 5 bases and the V segment lost 5 bases, leaving 9 bases of the junction unmatched. The V gene's germline CDR1 is SGHTA and CDR2 FQGNSA. This CDR3 spans 15 amino acids. CDR3 region: CASSRRVAGDETQYF. The CDR3 DNA follows: TGTGCCAGCAGCCGTCGGGTAGCGGGGGATGAGACCCAGTACTTC.

V is TRBV7-9 and J is TRBJ2-7; D not resolved. Trimming took 5 bases from V and 2 from J, leaving 13 bases between them. This CDR3 has 14 amino acids. The germline CDR1 and CDR2 sequences are SEHNR and FQNEAQ (reference sequence). The CDR3 sequence is CASSSTGVPYEQYF. The CDR3 DNA reads as TGTGCCAGCAGCAGCACCGGAGTGCCCTACGAGCAGTACTTC.

V gene TRBV4-1 combines with J gene TRBJ2-5; D gene unclear. The length of the CDR3 is 14 residues. CDR1 is MGHRA, CDR2 YSYEKL, per germline. V lost 0 bases and J lost 7, with 12 bases in between. CDR3 region: CASSQDHSQATQYF. The DNA of the CDR3 is TGCGCCAGCAGCCAAGATCATTCCCAGGCGACCCAGTACTTC.

The rearrangement links TRBV12-3 or TRBV12-4 to TRBJ1-1; D is undetermined. Trimming took 8 bases from V and 1 from J, leaving 11 bases between them. The CDR3 loop spans 13 amino acids. CDR3 region: CASGGRTNTEAFF. The CDR3 region has the DNA TGTGCCAGCGGAGGACGAACGAACACTGAAGCTTTCTTT.

This clone was detected once. The chain has TRBV4-3 and TRBJ2-7, with 9 bases matching TRBD1. This CDR3 comprises 16 residues. J gave up 3 bases and V 3 bases, and 9 bases lay outside the gene matches. Germline V gene sequence: CDR1 LGHNA, CDR2 YSLEER. In DNA, the CDR3 is TGCGCCAGCAGCCACGTCAATGACAGGGGGGACTACGAGCAGTACTTC. This gives the protein CASSHVNDRGDYEQYF.

The chain recombines TRBV18 with TRBJ2-7, with D possibly TRBD2 on 6 matching bases. The CDR3 has 15 residues. Trimming took off 2 bases at V and 5 bases at J, with 16 bases between the two ends. CDR1 and CDR2 from the germline V gene are KGHSH and LQKENI. CDR3 amino acids: CASSPTSLSGNEQYF. Here the CDR3 DNA reads TGTGCCAGCTCACCAACTAGCTTGTCGGGAAACGAGCAGTACTTC.

V is TRBV5-8 and J is TRBJ2-1; 8 bases are a match to TRBD1. Per the germline V gene, CDR1 is SGHTS and CDR2 is YDEGEE. V lost 6 bases and J lost 1; bases outside the gene matches: 15. This CDR3 is 18 amino acids long. The CDR3 coding sequence is TGTGCCAGCACCCTGGGGGACAGGCATTTATGGTCCTACAATGAGCAGTTCTTC. It encodes CASTLGDRHLWSYNEQFF.

This clone was found once. This sequence joins TRBV18 and TRBJ1-2; 7 bases map to TRBD1. Trimming cost V 6 bases and J 8 bases; bases outside gene matches: 18. This CDR3 is built from 16 residues. CDR1 KGHSH and CDR2 LQKENI come from the germline V gene. The chain's CDR3 is CASSQGSKTGLGGYTF. The CDR3 DNA reads TGTGCCAGCTCTCAGGGCTCGAAGACAGGGCTCGGCGGCTACACCTTC.

The rearrangement joins TRBV6-2 or TRBV6-3 to TRBJ2-2, with 13 bases aligning to TRBD2. CDR1 and CDR2 from the germline V gene are MNHEY and SVGEGT. V was clipped by 7 bases and J by 7 bases; unmatched bases: 6. The CDR3 has 15 amino acids. DNA of the CDR3: TGTGCCAGCATCCCGGGACTAGCGGGACACGGGGAGCTGTTTTTT. Translation gives CASIPGLAGHGELFF.

The rearrangement uses TRBV3-1 (or the pseudogene TRBV3-2) and TRBJ2-5, with TRBD1 identical over 9 bases. This CDR3 comprises 17 residues. Trimming took 6 bases from V and 4 from J; bases not matched to a gene: 15. Germline V lookup: CDR1 LGHDT, CDR2 YNNKEL (reference sequence). Written as DNA, the CDR3 is TGTGCCAGCAGTCAAAGCTCCGGGACAGGGTTTAGAGAGACCCAGTACTTC. It is translated as CASSQSSGTGFRETQYF.

This CDR3 reads CATRGRETQYF. As DNA, the CDR3 is TGTGCCACCAGGGGGAGGGAGACCCAGTACTTC. V gene TRBV28 combines with J gene TRBJ2-5, with a possible D match to TRBD1 (7 bases). CDR3 length equals 11 residues. The germline CDR1 and CDR2 sequences are MDHEN and SYDVKM. V shed 10 bases and J shed 5 bases, with 11 bases lying between them.

The J gene is TRBJ1-4, the V gene TRBV28, with unresolved D. V was shortened by 3 bases and J by 15 bases, with 17 bases between the two germline ends. CDR3 length: 13 residues. The V gene's germline CDR1 is MDHEN and CDR2 SYDVKM. CDR3 loop: CASSFRAETTMFF. The CDR3 bases are TGTGCCAGCAGTTTCCGGGCCGAGACGACCATGTTTTTT. The full variable domain, with the rest looked up from reference TRBV28 and TRBJ1-4, is DVKVTQSSRYLVKRTGEKVFLECVQDMDHENMFWYRQDPGLGLRLIYFSYDVKMKEKGDIPEGYSVSREKKERFSLILESASTNQTSMYLCASSFRAETTMFFGSGTQLSVL.

In its sample, this clone was seen once. The chain uses TRBV7-8 and TRBJ1-4; D remains ambiguous. Germline-derived CDR1 and CDR2 are SGHVS and FQNEAQ. This CDR3 spans 11 amino acids. The germline V and J ends were trimmed by 4 bases and 8 bases, with 5 bases remaining between them. The CDR3 coding sequence is TGTGCCAGCAGCTGGATGGAAAAACTGTTTTTT. Amino acids: CASSWMEKLFF.

V usage is TRBV5-4 and J usage is TRBJ2-2; TRBD2 aligns across 7 bases. The CDR3 spans 17 residues. Looked up from germline, CDR1 is SGHNT and CDR2 is YYREEE (reference sequence). Trimming took 4 bases from V and 6 from J; bases not matched to a gene: 15. The CDR3 nucleotides read TGTGCCAGCAGCCCCCCTCGGACTAGGTCGGGCGCCGGGGAGCTGTTTTTT. This translates into CASSPPRTRSGAGELFF.